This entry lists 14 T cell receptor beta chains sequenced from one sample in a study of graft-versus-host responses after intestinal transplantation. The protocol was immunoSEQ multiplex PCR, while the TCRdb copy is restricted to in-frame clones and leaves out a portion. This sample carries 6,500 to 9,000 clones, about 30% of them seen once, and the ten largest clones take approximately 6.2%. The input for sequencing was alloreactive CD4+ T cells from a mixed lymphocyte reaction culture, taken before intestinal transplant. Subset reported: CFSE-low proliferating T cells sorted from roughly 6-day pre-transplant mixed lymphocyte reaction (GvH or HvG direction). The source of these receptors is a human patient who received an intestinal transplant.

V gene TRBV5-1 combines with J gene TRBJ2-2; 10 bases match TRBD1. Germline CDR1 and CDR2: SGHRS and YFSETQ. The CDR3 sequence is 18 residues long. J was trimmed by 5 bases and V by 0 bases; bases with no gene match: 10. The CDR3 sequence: CASSLAQLRDRGTGELFF. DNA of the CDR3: TGCGCCAGCAGCTTGGCGCAACTACGGGACAGGGGTACCGGGGAGCTGTTTTTT.

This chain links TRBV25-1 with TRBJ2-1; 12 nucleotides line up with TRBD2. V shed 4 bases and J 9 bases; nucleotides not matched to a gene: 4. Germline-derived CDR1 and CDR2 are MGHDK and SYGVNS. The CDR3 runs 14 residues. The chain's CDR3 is CASSVLAGGGEQFF. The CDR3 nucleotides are TGTGCCAGCAGTGTTCTAGCGGGAGGGGGTGAGCAGTTCTTC.

DNA of the CDR3: TGTGCCAGCAGTCTCTTAATTGGCACTAGCGGGATATACTCCTACGAGCAGTACTTC. It codes for CASSLLIGTSGIYSYEQYF. The rearrangement links TRBV28 to TRBJ2-7; 10 bases agree with TRBD2. CDR1 is MDHEN, CDR2 SYDVKM, per germline. The CDR3 extends over 19 amino acids. The ends lost 5 bases at V and 0 bases at J; junction bases unmatched: 16.

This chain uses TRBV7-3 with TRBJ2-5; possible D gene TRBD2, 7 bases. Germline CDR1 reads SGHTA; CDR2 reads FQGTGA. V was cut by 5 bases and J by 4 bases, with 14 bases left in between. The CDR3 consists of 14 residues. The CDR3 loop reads CASSRTGRGETQYF. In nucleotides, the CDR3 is TGTGCCAGCAGCCGTACAGGGAGGGGAGAGACCCAGTACTTC. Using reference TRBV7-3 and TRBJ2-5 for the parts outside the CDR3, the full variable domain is GAGVSQTPSNKVTEKGKYVELRCDPISGHTALYWYRQSLGQGPEFLIYFQGTGAADDSGLPNDRFFAVRPEGSVSTLKIQRTERGDSAVYLCASSRTGRGETQYFGPGTRLLVL.

The DNA for the CDR3 is TGCGCCAGCAGTGAGCTAGATACGCAGTATTTT. As protein: CASSELDTQYF. This chain uses TRBV10-2 with TRBJ2-3; D is unresolved. Germline CDR1 is WSHSY and CDR2 is SAAADI. This CDR3 spans 11 amino acids. The V end was cut by 2 bases, the J end by 5 bases, with 2 bases between.

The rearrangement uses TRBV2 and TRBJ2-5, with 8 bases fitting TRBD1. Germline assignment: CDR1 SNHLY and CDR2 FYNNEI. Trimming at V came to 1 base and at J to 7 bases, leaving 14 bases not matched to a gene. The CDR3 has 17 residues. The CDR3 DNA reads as TGTGCCAGCAGTGAAGGGGCCGCCAGGGGGCTATGGGGGACCCAGTACTTC. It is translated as CASSEGAARGLWGTQYF.

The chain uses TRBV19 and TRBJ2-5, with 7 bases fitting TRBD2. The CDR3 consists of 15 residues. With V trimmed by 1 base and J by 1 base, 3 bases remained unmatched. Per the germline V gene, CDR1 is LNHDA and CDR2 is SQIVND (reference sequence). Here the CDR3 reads CASSIVGGGQETQYF. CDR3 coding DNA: TGTGCCAGTAGTATAGTTGGGGGGGGCCAAGAGACCCAGTACTTC.

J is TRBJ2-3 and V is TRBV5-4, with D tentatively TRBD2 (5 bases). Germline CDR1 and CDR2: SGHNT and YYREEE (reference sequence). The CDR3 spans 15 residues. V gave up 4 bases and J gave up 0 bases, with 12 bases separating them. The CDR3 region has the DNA TGTGCCAGCAGCCAGGATGGCGGGAGCACAGATACGCAGTATTTT. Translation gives CASSQDGGSTDTQYF.

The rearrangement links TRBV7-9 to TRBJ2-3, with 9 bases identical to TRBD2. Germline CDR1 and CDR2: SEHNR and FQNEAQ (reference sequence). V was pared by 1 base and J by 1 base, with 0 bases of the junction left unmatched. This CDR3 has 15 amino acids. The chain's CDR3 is CASSLVAGGTDTQYF. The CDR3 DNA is TGTGCCAGCAGCTTAGTAGCGGGGGGCACAGATACGCAGTATTTT.

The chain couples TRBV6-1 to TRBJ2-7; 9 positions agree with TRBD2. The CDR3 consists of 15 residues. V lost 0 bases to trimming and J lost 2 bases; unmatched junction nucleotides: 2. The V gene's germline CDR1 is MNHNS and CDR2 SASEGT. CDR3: CASSEAGGGAYEQYF. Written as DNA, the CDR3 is TGTGCCAGCAGTGAAGCAGGCGGGGGGGCCTACGAGCAGTACTTC.

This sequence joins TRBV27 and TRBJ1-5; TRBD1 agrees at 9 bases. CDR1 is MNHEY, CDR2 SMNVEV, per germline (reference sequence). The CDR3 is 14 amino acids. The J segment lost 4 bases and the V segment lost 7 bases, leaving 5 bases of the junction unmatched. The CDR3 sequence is CASTTGGTNQPQHF. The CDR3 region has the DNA TGTGCCAGCACGACAGGGGGTACGAATCAGCCCCAGCATTTT.

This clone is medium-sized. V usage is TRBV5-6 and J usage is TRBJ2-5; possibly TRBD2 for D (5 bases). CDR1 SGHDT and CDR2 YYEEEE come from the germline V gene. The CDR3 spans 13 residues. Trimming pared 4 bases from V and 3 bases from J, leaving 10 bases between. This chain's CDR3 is CASSPGLEETQYF. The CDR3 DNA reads TGTGCCAGCAGCCCTGGACTTGAAGAGACCCAGTACTTC.

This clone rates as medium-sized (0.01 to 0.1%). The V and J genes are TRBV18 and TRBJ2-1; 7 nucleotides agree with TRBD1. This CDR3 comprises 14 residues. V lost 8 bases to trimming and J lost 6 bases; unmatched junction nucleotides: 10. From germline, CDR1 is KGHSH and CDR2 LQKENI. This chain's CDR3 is CASGSDRAGNEQFF. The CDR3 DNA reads TGTGCCAGCGGATCTGACAGGGCCGGCAATGAGCAGTTCTTC.

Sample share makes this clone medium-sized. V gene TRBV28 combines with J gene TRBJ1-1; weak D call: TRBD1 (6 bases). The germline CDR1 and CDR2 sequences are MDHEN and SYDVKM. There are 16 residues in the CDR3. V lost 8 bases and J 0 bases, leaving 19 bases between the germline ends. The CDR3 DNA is TGTGCCAGCCCCCCGGCAGGGGCAAAAATGAACACTGAAGCTTTCTTT. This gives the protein CASPPAGAKMNTEAFF.